Sequencing of this T cell receptor beta chain was carried out in a study of human CD8 memory T cell subsets. Study results and caveats: In contrast to effector memory cells, stem-like memory and precursor exhausted T cells had similarly high diversity.

UMI-labeled 5' RACE produced the TCR beta libraries. TCRdb derives one entry per CDR3 protein from the 5' RACE reads, leaving out DNA. The listing records over 8,000 distinct CDR3 sequences. A remark on this clonotype: Its antigen is still unknown.

TPEX cells, early memory CD8+ T cells with exhausted-like traits, were CCR7+ PD-1+ TIGIT+. This TCR was recovered from a human donor in good health. The sample comprised CD8+ T cells from PBMCs.

CDR3 protein: CASSALDILAGTQETQYF. The chain joins TRBV2 to TRBJ2-5; lacking DNA, the TRBD2 call made by TCRdb goes unchecked. Germline assignment: CDR1 SNHLY and CDR2 FYNNEI. The CDR3 has 18 residues.